Following are 16 T cell receptor beta chains from one sample sequenced in a study of T cell changes during pregnancy in multiple sclerosis. The data were produced by immunoSEQ multiplex PCR, yet TCRdb's version contains in-frame clones alone and is incomplete. The sample contains some 9,100 clones, approximately 86% of which appear only once. The sample in question was CD8+ T cells from peripheral blood mononuclear cells, obtained in the third trimester of pregnancy. The origin of the receptors is a female donor in good health, enrolled as a control in a pregnancy study.

The CDR3 sequence: CASRTATNEKLFF. CDR3 bases: TGTGCCAGCAGGACAGCAACTAATGAAAAACTGTTTTTT. The V gene is TRBV7-9, the J gene TRBJ1-4, with D possibly being TRBD1 (5 bases). With 6 bases removed from V and 0 bases from J, the gap between germline ends came to 5 bases. The CDR3 has 13 residues. Germline V lookup: CDR1 SEHNR, CDR2 FQNEAQ (reference sequence).

V usage is TRBV5-1 and J usage is TRBJ2-1; 7 nucleotides align to TRBD2. The CDR3 sequence is 13 residues long. Germline CDR1 is SGHRS and CDR2 is YFSETQ. The ends lost 7 bases at V and 2 bases at J; junction bases unmatched: 3. The CDR3 reads CASGEGPYNEQFF. DNA of the CDR3: TGCGCCAGCGGGGAGGGCCCCTACAATGAGCAGTTCTTC.

The rearrangement joins TRBV18 to TRBJ1-5; TRBD1 agrees at 8 bases. CDR1 is KGHSH, CDR2 LQKENI, per germline. V lost 6 bases to trimming and J lost 0 bases; unmatched junction nucleotides: 7. CDR3 size: 16 residues. CDR3 sequence reads: CASSLGQGDSNQPQHF. The CDR3, as DNA: TGTGCCAGCTCCCTCGGACAGGGCGATAGCAATCAGCCCCAGCATTTT.

The chain links TRBV7-9 to TRBJ1-3; D is ambiguous. CDR3 length: 12 residues. Per germline, CDR1 SEHNR and CDR2 FQNEAQ (reference sequence). Between the trimmed V and J ends, which lost 5 bases and 5 bases, there was a span of 7 bases. CDR3 bases: TGTGCCAGCAGCGGCGACAGAAACACCATATATTTT. Protein sequence: CASSGDRNTIYF.

This clone appeared a single time. The J gene is TRBJ1-2, the V gene TRBV7-9; possible D gene TRBD1, 6 bases. Trimming took off 2 bases at V and 3 bases at J, with 13 bases between the two ends. The length of the CDR3 is 15 residues. CDR1 SEHNR and CDR2 FQNEAQ come from the germline V gene (reference sequence). The CDR3 protein is CASSLSPDRYYGYTF. For the CDR3, the DNA is TGTGCCAGCAGCTTATCCCCGGACAGATACTATGGCTACACCTTC.

Only a few counts were recorded for this clone. V and J are TRBV7-9 and TRBJ2-3; 8 bases agree with TRBD2. The CDR3 loop spans 15 amino acids. Germline V gives CDR1 SEHNR, CDR2 FQNEAQ (reference sequence). The V segment lost 5 bases and the J segment 2 bases; nucleotides outside the gene matches: 6. The CDR3 is CASSLLRGDTDTQYF. The DNA of the CDR3 is TGTGCCAGCAGCCTCCTGCGGGGGGACACAGATACGCAGTATTTT.

The sample holds one count of this clone. The rearrangement uses TRBV19 and TRBJ1-1, with 9 bases identical to TRBD1. The CDR3 has 16 amino acids. V lost 6 bases to trimming and J lost 7 bases; unmatched junction nucleotides: 15. Germline-derived CDR1 and CDR2 are LNHDA and SQIVND (reference sequence). The CDR3 DNA reads TGTGCCAGTAGCCTTCCACGGGACAGGGAAAGTCGTGAAGCTTTCTTT. Translating gives CASSLPRDRESREAFF.

The J gene is TRBJ2-5, the V gene TRBV11-3; 11 bases are shared with TRBD2. The trim removed 4 bases at V and 1 base at J, leaving 5 bases unmatched. CDR3 length equals 16 residues. Germline V gene sequence: CDR1 SGHNT, CDR2 YENEEA. In nucleotides, the CDR3 is TGTGCCAGCAGCTCCGGGACTAGCGGATTCCAAGAGACCCAGTACTTC. Protein product: CASSSGTSGFQETQYF.

This chain joins TRBV7-9 and TRBJ1-1, with TRBD1 as a possible D gene (5 bases). V lost 2 bases and J 8 bases, leaving 12 bases between the germline ends. The CDR3 spans 13 residues. CDR1 SEHNR and CDR2 FQNEAQ come from the germline V gene (reference sequence). CDR3 region: CASSLKTGREAFF. CDR3 coding DNA: TGTGCCAGCAGCTTAAAAACAGGTCGGGAAGCTTTCTTT.

V usage is TRBV28 and J usage is TRBJ2-7, with 7 bases identical to TRBD2. The CDR3 is made up of 15 amino acids. Germline V gene data show CDR1 as MDHEN and CDR2 as SYDVKM. V shed 3 bases, J shed 4 bases, and the junction held 9 bases outside the gene matches. CDR3 in amino acids: CASSFRLAFWYEQYF. DNA of the CDR3: TGTGCCAGCAGTTTTAGACTAGCTTTTTGGTACGAGCAGTACTTC.

The chain employs TRBV5-1 and TRBJ2-3; D may be TRBD1 (5 bases). The ends were cut back, 0 bases at V and 0 bases at J, with 8 bases in the middle. The CDR3 runs 15 residues. The germline CDR1 and CDR2 sequences are SGHRS and YFSETQ. The CDR3 reads CASSLGQLSTDTQYF. DNA for the CDR3: TGCGCCAGCAGCTTGGGACAGCTAAGCACAGATACGCAGTATTTT.

This sequence joins TRBV5-1 and TRBJ1-1; the D is unclear. Trimming shortened V by 4 bases and J by 3 bases, and 16 bases separated the two germline ends. CDR1 SGHRS and CDR2 YFSETQ come from the germline V gene. The CDR3 is 15 residues long. DNA for the CDR3: TGCGCCAGCAGCCCTCCTTTGGAGTACCACACTGAAGCTTTCTTT. As protein: CASSPPLEYHTEAFF.

This sequence joins TRBV9 and TRBJ1-2; 9 bases line up with TRBD1. Germline values: CDR1 SGDLS, CDR2 YYNGEE. The J segment lost 4 bases and the V segment lost 3 bases, leaving 16 bases of the junction unmatched. The CDR3 consists of 18 residues. The CDR3 nucleotides read TGTGCCAGCAGCGGCCGGGACAGGGCCGGGTTACTGGTCTATGGCTACACCTTC. The encoded protein is CASSGRDRAGLLVYGYTF.

A few counts support this clone. This sequence joins TRBV6-4 and TRBJ2-3, with D possibly TRBD1 on 6 matching bases. Germline V gene lookup returns CDR1 MRHNA and CDR2 SNTAGT. Deletions cut 3 bases from V and 5 bases from J, with 9 bases between. The length of the CDR3 is 13 residues. The CDR3 is CASSESGEDTQYF. The CDR3 region has the DNA TGTGCCAGCAGTGAGTCAGGGGAAGATACGCAGTATTTT.

This clone was seen a handful of times. The chain is built from TRBV6-4 and TRBJ1-6, with TRBD1 matching over 9 bases. With V trimmed by 4 bases and J by 10 bases, 8 bases remained unmatched. The germline V gene encodes CDR1 MRHNA and CDR2 SNTAGT. The CDR3 runs 15 residues. CDR3 protein: CASSGTGDGYSPLHF. CDR3 nucleotides: TGTGCCAGCAGTGGGACAGGGGACGGGTACTCACCCCTCCACTTT.

This chain joins TRBV7-9 and TRBJ2-2; weak D call: TRBD2 (5 bases). The CDR3 runs to 15 residues. Germline lookup yields CDR1 SEHNR and CDR2 FQNEAQ (reference sequence). Trimming left V 6 bases short and J 1 base short, with 12 bases between. CDR3 sequence: CASRGPAGNTGELFF. The CDR3 DNA follows: TGTGCCAGCAGGGGTCCCGCGGGGAACACCGGGGAGCTGTTTTTT.